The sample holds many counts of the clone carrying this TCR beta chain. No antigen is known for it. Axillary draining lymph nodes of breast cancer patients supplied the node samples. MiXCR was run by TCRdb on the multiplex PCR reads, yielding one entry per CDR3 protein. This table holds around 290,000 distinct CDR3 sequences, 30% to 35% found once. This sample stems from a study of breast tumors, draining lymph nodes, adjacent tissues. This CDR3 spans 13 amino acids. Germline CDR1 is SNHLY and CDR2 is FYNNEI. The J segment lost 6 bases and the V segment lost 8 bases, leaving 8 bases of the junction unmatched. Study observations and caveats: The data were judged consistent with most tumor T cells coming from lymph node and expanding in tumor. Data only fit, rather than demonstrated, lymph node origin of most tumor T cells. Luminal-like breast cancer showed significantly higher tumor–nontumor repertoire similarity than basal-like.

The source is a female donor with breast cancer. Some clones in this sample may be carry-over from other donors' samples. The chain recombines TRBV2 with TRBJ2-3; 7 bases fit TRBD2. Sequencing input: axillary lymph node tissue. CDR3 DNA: TGTGCCAGCGGGGGGGAGGGTATCGATACGCAGTATTTT. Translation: CASGGEGIDTQYF.